A selection of T cell receptor beta chains follows, all from one sample in a study of immune cell composition in non-small cell lung cancer. Assay: immunoSEQ multiplex PCR; the TCRdb copy retains only in-frame clones and omits some. The table lists 3,500 or so clones, 65% to 70% of them singletons, with 7.8% in the top ten. The source material was lung tumor tissue. The receptors originated from a human donor with non-small cell lung cancer. CDR3s include the opening cysteine and the closing phenylalanine or tryptophan. Each record gives: D gene, V gene, clone size, J gene, CDR3 protein, CDR3 DNA. D genes are given only for firm matches. Not every row has a clone size; where given, it reads once, few, many or a size class.

TRBD1	TRBV10-3	NA	TRBJ1-1	CAISERTGSSTEAFF	TGTGCCATCAGTGAGAGGACAGGGTCGAGCACTGAAGCTTTCTTT
NA	TRBV7-9	once	TRBJ1-1	CASRSRVGRDTEAFF	TGTGCCAGCAGATCCAGAGTGGGGCGCGACACTGAAGCTTTCTTT
TRBD1	TRBV18	NA	TRBJ2-3	CASSDRVFMDF	TGTGCCAGCTCAGACAGGGTCTTCATGGATTTT
NA	TRBV7-9	NA	TRBJ2-5	CASSLIRQADLEETQYF	TGTGCCAGCAGCTTAATTCGACAGGCCGATTTGGAAGAGACCCAGTACTTC
TRBD1	TRBV27	few	TRBJ1-1	CASSLTGADTEAFF	TGTGCCAGCAGTTTAACAGGGGCCGACACTGAAGCTTTCTTT
NA	TRBV2	few	TRBJ2-2	CASSQARRNTGELFF	TGTGCCAGCAGTCAGGCCAGGCGGAACACCGGGGAGCTGTTTTTT
TRBD1	TRBV25-1	few	TRBJ2-7	CASSGSHRGEQYF	TGTGCCAGCAGTGGTAGTCACAGGGGCGAGCAGTACTTC
TRBD1	TRBV7-9	once	TRBJ2-7	CASRGGGYEQYF	TGTGCCAGCCGAGGGGGCGGCTACGAGCAGTACTTC
NA	TRBV7-3	NA	TRBJ1-5	CASSPDSGANQPQHF	TGTGCCAGCAGCCCGGACAGTGGGGCTAATCAGCCCCAGCATTTT
TRBD1	TRBV6-6	once	TRBJ2-5	CASSTGQRQETQYF	TGTGCCAGCAGTACGGGACAGCGACAAGAGACCCAGTACTTC
NA	TRBV5-5	NA	TRBJ1-5	CASSLVGGKDQPQHF	TGTGCCAGCAGCTTGGTCGGGGGGAAAGATCAGCCCCAGCATTTT
NA	TRBV5-6	few	TRBJ1-5	CASSLRGSSWNQPQHF	TGTGCCAGCAGCTTGAGGGGCAGCAGTTGGAATCAGCCCCAGCATTTT
TRBD2	TRBV14	NA	TRBJ2-7	CASSHRLAGDPLSSYEQYF	TGTGCCAGCAGCCATCGACTAGCGGGGGACCCTTTAAGCTCCTACGAGCAGTACTTC
NA	TRBV6-6	NA	TRBJ1-4	CASSPTGRGEKLFF	TGTGCCAGCAGCCCTACTGGACGGGGGGAAAAACTGTTTTTT
NA	TRBV19	NA	TRBJ1-3	CGVGTAGNTIYF	TGTGGGGTCGGGACTGCTGGAAACACCATATATTTT
NA	TRBV5-8	NA	TRBJ1-1	CASSQPTMGDIGFEAFF	TGTGCCAGCAGCCAACCCACAATGGGGGACATAGGTTTTGAAGCTTTCTTT
NA	TRBV27	NA	TRBJ1-1	CASSLTRMNTEAFF	TGTGCCAGCAGCTTAACGCGCATGAACACTGAAGCTTTCTTT
NA	TRBV18	few	TRBJ1-6	CASSPSGAINSPLHF	TGTGCCAGCTCACCTTCAGGGGCGATCAATTCACCCCTCCACTTT
NA	TRBV7-9	NA	TRBJ2-7	CASSFSQAYEQYF	TGTGCCAGCAGCTTCTCACAGGCCTACGAGCAGTACTTC
TRBD1	TRBV7-6	medium-sized	TRBJ2-7	CASSSGTGEGYEQYF	TGTGCCAGCAGCTCCGGGACAGGGGAGGGCTACGAGCAGTACTTC
NA	TRBV5-1	NA	TRBJ1-2	CASSLAGSGFSYGYTF	TGCGCCAGCAGCTTGGCAGGGTCTGGATTTTCCTACGGCTACACCTTC
NA	TRBV4-3	large	TRBJ2-3	CASSQVWGRTDTQYF	TGCGCCAGCAGCCAAGTTTGGGGGCGCACAGATACGCAGTATTTT
TRBD1	TRBV20-1	NA	TRBJ1-1	CSAMTGGKAFF	TGCAGTGCCATGACAGGGGGCAAAGCTTTCTTT
NA	TRBV2	NA	TRBJ1-2	CASSEYTGIYGYTF	TGTGCCAGCAGTGAATATACAGGGATCTATGGCTACACCTTC
NA	TRBV28	large	TRBJ2-6	CASSPGHSSSGANVLTF	TGTGCCAGCAGTCCGGGACACAGCAGCTCTGGGGCCAACGTCCTGACTTTC
TRBD1	TRBV5-1	NA	TRBJ2-3	CASSVQGQPGTDTQYF	TGCGCCAGCAGCGTACAGGGACAGCCTGGCACAGATACGCAGTATTTT
NA	TRBV29-1	few	TRBJ1-1	CSLSGGGQSGEAFF	TGCAGCCTGTCAGGCGGGGGACAATCGGGTGAAGCTTTCTTT
TRBD1	TRBV28	medium-sized	TRBJ1-6	CASSLDRGHNSPLHF	TGTGCCAGCAGTTTGGACAGGGGGCACAATTCACCCCTCCACTTT
NA	TRBV7-6	hyperexpanded	TRBJ1-2	CASSLRTDPDGYTF	TGTGCCAGCAGCCTCCGGACAGATCCCGATGGCTACACCTTC
NA	TRBV4-1	NA	TRBJ2-1	CASSQDFWRVGEQFF	TGCGCCAGCAGCCAAGATTTCTGGAGGGTAGGTGAGCAGTTCTTC
TRBD1	TRBV27	NA	TRBJ1-1	CASRDRGLSEAFF	TGTGCCAGCAGGGACAGGGGGCTATCTGAAGCTTTCTTT
NA	TRBV15	few	TRBJ2-7	CATSRDSRGPYEQYF	TGTGCCACCAGCAGAGATAGTAGGGGTCCCTACGAGCAGTACTTC
TRBD1	TRBV5-4	NA	TRBJ2-6	CASSPKTGFYSGANVLTF	TGTGCCAGCAGCCCGAAGACAGGGTTCTACTCTGGGGCCAACGTCCTGACTTTC
TRBD1	TRBV7-9	large	TRBJ1-1	CASSSSDRGNTEAFF	TGTGCCAGCAGCTCCAGCGACAGGGGGAACACTGAAGCTTTCTTT
TRBD1	TRBV19	NA	TRBJ2-7	CASSLRTGGRSYEQYF	TGTGCCAGTAGTTTACGGACAGGGGGGAGATCCTACGAGCAGTACTTC
TRBD1	TRBV7-8	NA	TRBJ2-7	CASTRTGGGGYEQYF	TGTGCCAGCACCAGGACAGGGGGTGGGGGGTACGAGCAGTACTTC
TRBD1	TRBV6-1	few	TRBJ1-5	CASSEDQDRGRRF	TGTGCCAGCAGTGAAGACCAAGACAGGGGGCGGCGGTTT
NA	TRBV4-2	NA	TRBJ2-7	CASSLNRDHEQYF	TGTGCCAGCAGCTTAAACAGGGACCACGAGCAGTACTTC
TRBD2	TRBV10-2	NA	TRBJ2-5	CASSPGTSGKETQYF	TGCGCCAGCAGTCCTGGGACTAGCGGGAAAGAGACCCAGTACTTC